This T cell receptor (beta chain) is drawn from a study of shared clonotypes between healthy human individuals. Whole-study results and caveats: Generally, estimated richness proved larger in naive subsets than it did in memory subsets. Genetic and exposure-history diversity was limited by the few donors.

Germline V CDR1 and CDR2: SGHNT, YYREEE (reference sequence). The CDR3 covers 16 residues. Trimming at V came to 5 bases and at J to 2 bases, leaving 8 bases not matched to a gene. The deep-level immunoSEQ assay was used. Authors' analysis steps: With immunoSEQ giving junction-only sequences and no quality scores, filtering differed. Profiled with immunoSEQ multiplex PCR; TCRdb holds only in-frame clones, not every one. Clone size and the V and J calls come from that table; the DNA yielded D and trimming. The profile shows over a million clones, around 95% of them singletons. Note on this clone: Antigen: not known.

The sequenced sample was naive CD4+ T cells sorted from blood. Subset meaning: CD45RA+ positively selected. V and J are TRBV5-4 and TRBJ2-5; TRBD2 agrees at 11 bases. The sequence was collected from a man aged 25-45 years in good health. The CDR3 DNA reads TGTGCCAGCAGGAAACCGGGACTAGCGGATCAAGAGACCCAGTACTTC. Its protein is CASRKPGLADQETQYF.